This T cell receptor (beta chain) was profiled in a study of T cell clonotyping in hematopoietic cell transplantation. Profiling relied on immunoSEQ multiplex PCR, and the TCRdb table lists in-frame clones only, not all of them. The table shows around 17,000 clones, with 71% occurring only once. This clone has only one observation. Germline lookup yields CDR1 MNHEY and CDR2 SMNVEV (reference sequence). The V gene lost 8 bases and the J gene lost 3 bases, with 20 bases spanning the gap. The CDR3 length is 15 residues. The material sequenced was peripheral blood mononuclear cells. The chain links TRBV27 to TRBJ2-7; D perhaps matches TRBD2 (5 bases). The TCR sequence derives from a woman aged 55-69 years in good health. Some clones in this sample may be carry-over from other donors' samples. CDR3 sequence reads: CASATPGGLRYEQYF. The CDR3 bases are TGTGCCAGCGCTACCCCTGGAGGACTTCGCTACGAGCAGTACTTC.